One and the same sample provided the 4 T cell receptor beta chains below, sequenced in a study of cytomegalovirus exposure and HLA in healthy donors. The assay was immunoSEQ multiplex PCR, and TCRdb's table has in-frame clones only and misses some. The top ten clones hold over 2% of a sample with roughly 150,000 clones, just under 85% of them seen once. Material: PBMCs. The origin of the receptors is a man younger than 45 in good health and CMV-seropositive.

The J gene is TRBJ1-5, the V gene TRBV7-2; D is ambiguous. Germline values: CDR1 SGHTA, CDR2 FQGNSA. This CDR3 spans 12 amino acids. Trimming removed 1 base at V and 6 bases at J, with 4 bases between. The CDR3 bases are TGTGCCAGCAGCTTAGGTATTCAGCCCCAGCATTTT. Residues: CASSLGIQPQHF.

The chain links TRBV11-2 to TRBJ2-5; TRBD2 is a possible D gene (6 bases). The CDR3 has 15 residues. The germline V gene has CDR1 SGHAT and CDR2 FQNNGV. Trimming removed 0 bases at V and 5 bases at J, with 13 bases between. The CDR3 spells CASSLEFAGRETQYF. The CDR3 coding sequence is TGTGCCAGCAGCTTAGAATTCGCGGGGAGGGAGACCCAGTACTTC.

The table lists this clone with a few counts. The V and J genes are TRBV5-1 and TRBJ1-2; TRBD1 matches at 7 bases. The length of the CDR3 is 14 residues. The V gene's germline CDR1 is SGHRS and CDR2 YFSETQ. The junction had 6 bases not matched to a gene; V was cut back by 0 bases and J by 7 bases. The DNA for the CDR3 is TGCGCCAGCAGCTTGGCCAGGCAGGGGGGTGGCTACACCTTC. Encoded protein: CASSLARQGGGYTF.

The V gene is TRBV5-1, the J gene TRBJ2-7, with 9 bases aligning to TRBD1. This CDR3 is built from 15 residues. V was pared by 8 bases and J by 6 bases, with 15 bases of the junction left unmatched. The germline gives CDR1 SGHRS, CDR2 YFSETQ. CDR3 sequence reads: CASTEGDAQGAEQYF. CDR3 in DNA: TGCGCCAGTACGGAGGGTGACGCACAGGGGGCCGAGCAGTACTTC.